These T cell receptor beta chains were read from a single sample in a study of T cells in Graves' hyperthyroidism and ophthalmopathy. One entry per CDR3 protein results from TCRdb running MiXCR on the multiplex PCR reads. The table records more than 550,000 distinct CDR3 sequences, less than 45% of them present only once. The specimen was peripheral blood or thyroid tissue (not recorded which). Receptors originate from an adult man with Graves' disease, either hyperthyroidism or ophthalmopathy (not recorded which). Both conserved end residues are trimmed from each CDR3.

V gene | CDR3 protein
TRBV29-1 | SLDGDYNSPLH
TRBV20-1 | SARDRGTAKTYEQY
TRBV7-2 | ASSQLPGGGNTEAF
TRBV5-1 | ASSLGPNRNTEAF
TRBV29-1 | SLYGQGQPQH
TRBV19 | ASSISTPGGEKLF
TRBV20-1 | SASETPPLH
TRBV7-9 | ASSLVAGSQETQY
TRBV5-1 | ASSATGLAGPHSYEQY
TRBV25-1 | ASSTDTFTSGANVLT
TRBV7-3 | ASSLTGQEQEAF
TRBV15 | ATSSEGGGGSNQPQH
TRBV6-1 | ASSGQGLAGGEQF
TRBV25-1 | TSRAPVVVSPLH
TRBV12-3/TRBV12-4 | ASSFRGGSYGYT
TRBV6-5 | ASSYSTVRGRAEAF
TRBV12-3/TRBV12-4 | ASSFTRGYGYT
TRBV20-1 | SARDPRSRGTQY
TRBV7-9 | ASSLSSGGRGDEQY
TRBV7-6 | ASSLAGQRWQETQY
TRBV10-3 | AISESGPRAEAF
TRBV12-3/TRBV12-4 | ASRGTGGWDTEAF
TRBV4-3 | ASAEVGNTEAF
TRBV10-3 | AISEVALKQGANYGYT
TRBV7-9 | ASSSDSGTNEAF
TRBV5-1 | ASSVLQNTEAF
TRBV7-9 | ASSPSSGRFQETQY
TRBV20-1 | SAEPTGGGNTIY
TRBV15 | ATSSMDRAGGNTIY
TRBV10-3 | AISSSGGNTGELF
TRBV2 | ASTEGQGLGAF
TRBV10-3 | AISKGDRGFEAF
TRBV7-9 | ASSPYDREGYNSPLH
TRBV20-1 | SARETGGGPQH
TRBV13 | ASSGTSGGAIGYEQY
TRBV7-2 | ASSKTQGNEKLF
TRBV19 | ASSIRGWGQPQH
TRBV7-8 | ASSLELGTSQRKEQY
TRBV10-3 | AIKGSGTVEKLF
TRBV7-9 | ASSLKQGGVSPLH
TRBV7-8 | ASSSRQVGEMNTEAF